One sample yielded the 6 T cell receptor beta chains listed below, sequenced in a study of blood T cells in healthy people across ages. The use of a sample-barcoded 5' primer and a J-beta primer mix characterized a second PCR of roughly 7 to 12 cycles. TCRdb processed the 5' RACE reads anew with MiXCR; each CDR3 protein has one entry. The sample yields 1,500,000 or so distinct CDR3 sequences, around 40% seen once. The material sequenced was blood. The receptors derive from a woman aged 18-29 years in good health.

In its sample, this clonotype was seen many times. The rearrangement uses TRBV20-1 and TRBJ2-5, with D possibly TRBD1 on 6 matching bases. Trimming left V 3 bases short and J 1 base short, with 9 bases between. The CDR3 runs to 13 residues. CDR1 and CDR2 from the germline V gene are DFQATT and SNEGSKA (reference sequence). The chain's CDR3 is CSASGQSQETQYF. Here the CDR3 DNA reads TGCAGTGCTAGTGGACAGTCCCAAGAGACCCAGTACTTC.

At least ten counts were recorded for this clonotype. The chain uses TRBV4-3 and TRBJ2-5; D gene uncertain. There are 12 residues in the CDR3. The V gene lost 4 bases and the J gene lost 7 bases, with 10 bases spanning the gap. Per germline, CDR1 LGHNA and CDR2 YSLEER. Here the CDR3 DNA reads TGCGCCAGCAGCCTGACTCCGGGGACCCAGTACTTC. As protein: CASSLTPGTQYF.

CDR3 residues: CAISPENEQYF. The CDR3 bases are TGTGCCATCAGCCCTGAAAACGAGCAGTACTTC. The chain uses TRBV10-3 and TRBJ2-7; D remains ambiguous. Per the germline V gene, CDR1 is ENHRY and CDR2 is SYGVKD. With 6 bases removed from V and 5 bases from J, the gap between germline ends came to 8 bases. The CDR3 contains 11 residues.

The V and J genes are TRBV5-1 and TRBJ2-1; no reliable D call. Trimming took off 1 base at V and 13 bases at J, with 12 bases between the two ends. Germline V gene data show CDR1 as SGHRS and CDR2 as YFSETQ. The CDR3 length is 12 residues. The CDR3 DNA reads as TGCGCCAGCAGCTTGTTAAAAGAGACCCAGTTCTTC. Amino acid sequence: CASSLLKETQFF.

V usage is TRBV2 and J usage is TRBJ2-3; D perhaps matches TRBD2 (6 bases). CDR3 length: 13 amino acids. V lost 10 bases, J lost 12 bases, and 23 bases lay in between. Germline CDR1 is SNHLY and CDR2 is FYNNEI. This chain's CDR3 is CATGFGVGEVQYF. As DNA, the CDR3 is TGTGCCACGGGCTTCGGGGTTGGGGAGGTACAGTATTTT.

The chain joins TRBV6-1 to TRBJ2-7, with 7 nucleotides matching TRBD2. This CDR3 contains 14 residues. Germline CDR1 and CDR2: MNHNS and SASEGT. V lost 3 bases to trimming and J lost 4 bases; unmatched junction nucleotides: 6. CDR3 loop: CASSDLGLSYEQYF. CDR3 nucleotides: TGTGCCAGCAGTGACCTGGGACTATCATACGAGCAGTACTTC.